This TCR beta chain was recorded in a study of cytomegalovirus exposure and HLA in healthy donors. This clone was found once. Its specificity is unknown. Study-wide results and caveats: A later analysis appeared to link common viral pathogens to several of the most significant clusters. Certain sequence variants were highly shared and formed a cluster, and this cluster was likely a sequencing artifact.

Germline V gives CDR1 SGHRS, CDR2 YFSETQ. There are 14 residues in the CDR3. Trimming stripped 3 bases from V and 4 bases from J, with 13 bases between. Each donor's status was that of a healthy bone marrow donor. 60 Vbeta and 13 Jbeta primers were used in PCR. TCRdb's table, derived via immunoSEQ multiplex PCR, lists solely in-frame clones and lacks some. The sample carries under 200,000 clones, around 83% recorded once. This TCR derives from a girl under 10 years old in good health and CMV-seropositive. The chain has TRBV5-1 and TRBJ1-1, with D hard to call. The sequenced material came from PBMCs. In DNA form, the CDR3 reads TGCGCCAGCAGCTCGTGTAAACAGTGCACTGAAGCTTTCTTT. It translates to CASSSCKQCTEAFF. The variable domain in full, with the rest retrieved from reference TRBV5-1 and TRBJ1-1, is KAGVTQTPRYLIKTRGQQVTLSCSPISGHRSVSWYQQTPGQGLQFLFEYFSETQRNKGNFPGRFSGRQFSNSRSEMNVSTLELGDSALYLCASSSCKQCTEAFFGQGTRLTVV.